This T cell receptor (beta chain) was retrieved from a study of cytomegalovirus exposure and HLA in healthy donors. In the study overall: Both the roughly 120 validation repertoires and the approximately 700 first-cohort repertoires used the same platform, as reported by a later analysis. Study-level results: Researchers counted around 160 TCR beta chains as cytomegalovirus-associated.

This clone was counted only a few times. Its specificity is not known. V lost 0 bases, J lost 6 bases, and 15 bases lay in between. Per the germline V gene, CDR1 is SGHTA and CDR2 is FQGNSA. CDR3 length: 15 residues. TCRdb's table, derived via immunoSEQ multiplex PCR, lists solely in-frame clones and lacks some. The table records around 130,000 clones, roughly 84% of them present only once. This rearrangement joins TRBV7-2 to TRBJ2-7; perhaps TRBD1 as D (5 bases). This clonotype originated in a woman aged 25 to 39 in good health and CMV-seronegative. Sequences were obtained from PBMCs. In DNA form, the CDR3 reads TGTGCCAGCAGCTTAGCCGGAACGCAGGGCAGCGAGCAGTACTTC. Translated: CASSLAGTQGSEQYF.